These 5 T cell receptor beta chains were all obtained from the same sample, sequenced in a study of shared clonotypes between healthy human individuals (TCRdb year 2020). Library preparation was by the immunoSEQ multiplex PCR assay. TCRdb's version of the immuneACCESS table is confined to in-frame rearrangements and falls short of the full clone set. An unresolved V gene accounts for under half of the shortfall where checked; the remainder is of unknown origin. For this sample the table gives some 2 million clones, of which around 96% were detected only once. Approximately 1.2% of the sample comes from the top ten. CD8 naive samples were obtained by positive selection for CCR7 among CD45RO-negative cells, yielding a CD45RA+CCR7+ population from which TemRA cells were excluded. The sample taken for sequencing was naive CD8+ T cells sorted from blood. What the cell subset or site label conveys for this sample: CD45RA+CCR7+. These receptors originate from a young man in good health.

J is TRBJ2-7 and V is TRBV20-1; D is undetermined. The CDR3 runs 11 residues. The ends were cut back, 5 bases at V and 3 bases at J, with 8 bases in the middle. Germline lookup yields CDR1 DFQATT and CDR2 SNEGSKA (reference sequence). CDR3 sequence (DNA): TGCAGTGCTGGGCGGCTCTACGAGCAGTACTTC. This translates into CSAGRLYEQYF.

The genes are TRBV13 and TRBJ2-7; no firm D call. Deletions cut 5 bases from V and 6 bases from J, with 17 bases between. This CDR3 has 14 amino acids. Germline CDR1 reads PRHDT; CDR2 reads FYEKMQ (reference sequence). In DNA, the CDR3 is TGTGCCAGCAGCCACCGCGGCGCTCCCCTCGAGCAGTACTTC. Encoded protein: CASSHRGAPLEQYF.

CDR3 protein: CASSESPGEIMNTEAFF. The CDR3 DNA reads as TGTGCCAGCAGTGAGTCCCCAGGGGAGATCATGAACACTGAAGCTTTCTTT. The rearrangement uses TRBV2 and TRBJ1-1; a possible D gene is TRBD1 (6 bases). The CDR3 loop spans 17 amino acids. Germline loops: CDR1 SNHLY, CDR2 FYNNEI. The V and J ends lost 3 bases and 0 bases respectively, with 17 bases between them.

The chain carries TRBV13 and TRBJ1-2; TRBD1 agrees at 7 bases. The CDR3 covers 13 residues. Germline V CDR1 and CDR2: PRHDT, FYEKMQ (reference sequence). V lost 5 bases and J lost 7; bases outside the gene matches: 7. CDR3 nucleotide sequence: TGTGCCAGCAGCCCGCAGGGGGAAGGTGGCTACACCTTC. Protein product: CASSPQGEGGYTF.

The gene calls are TRBV13 and TRBJ2-7; D might be TRBD1 or TRBD2, each matching 6 bases. The CDR3 is 15 amino acids. CDR1 is PRHDT and CDR2 is FYEKMQ in the germline V gene (reference sequence). The ends were cut back, 1 base at V and 0 bases at J, with 10 bases in the middle. As DNA, the CDR3 is TGTGCCAGCAGCTTAGCGGGGGCCTCCTCCTACGAGCAGTACTTC. Translation gives CASSLAGASSYEQYF.